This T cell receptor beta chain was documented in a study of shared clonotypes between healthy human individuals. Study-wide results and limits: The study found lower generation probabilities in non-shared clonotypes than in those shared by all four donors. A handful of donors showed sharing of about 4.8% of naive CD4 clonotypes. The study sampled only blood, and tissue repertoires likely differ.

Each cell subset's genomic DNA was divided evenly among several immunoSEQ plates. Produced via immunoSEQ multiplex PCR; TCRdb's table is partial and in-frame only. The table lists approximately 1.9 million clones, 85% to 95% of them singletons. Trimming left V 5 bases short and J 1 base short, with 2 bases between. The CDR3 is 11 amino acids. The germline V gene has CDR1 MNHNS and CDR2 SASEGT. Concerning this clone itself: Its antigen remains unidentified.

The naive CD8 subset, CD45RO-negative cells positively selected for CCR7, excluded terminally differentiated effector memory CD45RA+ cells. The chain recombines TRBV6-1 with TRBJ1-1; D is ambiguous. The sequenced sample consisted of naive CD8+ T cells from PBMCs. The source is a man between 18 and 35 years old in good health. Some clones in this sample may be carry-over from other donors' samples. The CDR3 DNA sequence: TGTGCCAGCAGTAGGAACACTGAAGCTTTCTTT. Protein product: CASSRNTEAFF.